Detailed here is one T cell receptor (beta chain). Its cognate antigen is unknown. Every bit of the isolated RNA underwent reverse transcription, so sequencing read expressed TCRB transcripts. The assay was immunoSEQ multiplex PCR, and TCRdb's table has in-frame clones only and misses some. Seen here are under 850,000 clones, 13% observed once, and the top ten hold about 0.02%. The data are from a study of beta chain features in type 1 diabetes. Study summary: Cells sorted and examined across all samples totaled 85 million to 110 million.

Study conclusions and caveats: Across all four CD4+ subsets, people with type 1 diabetes showed modestly shorter TCRB CDR3s. cDNA sequencing could over-represent cells with high TCR expression. Patients showed naive, central memory and Treg TCRB repertoires that appeared more similar than those of healthy donors. HLA influence on TCRB rearrangement stayed unresolved here.

Trimming left V 8 bases short and J 2 bases short, with 12 bases between. The CDR3 runs to 13 residues. Germline values: CDR1 MNHEY, CDR2 SVGAGI. Sequencing was carried out using naive CD4+ T cells from blood. The sequence was collected from a man aged 18 to 30 with type 1 diabetes. This chain uses TRBV6-5 with TRBJ1-2; possible D gene TRBD1, 6 bases. This CDR3 is CASGRQENYGYTF. CDR3 coding DNA: TGTGCCAGCGGAAGACAGGAAAACTATGGCTACACCTTC.